These 14 T cell receptor beta chains share one sample of origin, sequenced in a study of blood T cell repertoires in COVID-19. Profiling relied on immunoSEQ multiplex PCR, and the TCRdb table lists in-frame clones only, not all of them. The data show 55,000 to 85,000 clones, around 80% seen once. Sequencing used peripheral blood. These receptors were taken from a man aged 60 to 75 with active or convalescent COVID-19.

The V call is TRBV4-1, the J call TRBJ1-1; TRBD1 might be the D (5 bases). Germline values: CDR1 MGHRA, CDR2 YSYEKL. The CDR3 spans 15 residues. With 5 bases removed from V and 2 bases from J, the gap between germline ends came to 15 bases. This chain's CDR3 is CASSLGPHGNTEAFF. In nucleotides, the CDR3 is TGCGCCAGCAGCTTGGGGCCGCATGGCAACACTGAAGCTTTCTTT.

The chain joins TRBV4-2 to TRBJ1-2; D remains unclear. The CDR3 runs 15 residues. Trimming cost V 4 bases and J 8 bases, with 20 bases left between them. From germline, CDR1 is LGHNA and CDR2 YNFKEQ. The CDR3, as DNA: TGTGCCAGCAGCCGCCGTTGGGGTGGGAGTGACGGCTACACCTTC. Protein product: CASSRRWGGSDGYTF.

V gene TRBV24-1 combines with J gene TRBJ2-1; 11 nucleotides align to TRBD2. Germline V gives CDR1 KGHDR, CDR2 SFDVKD. V gave up 4 bases and J gave up 4 bases; unmatched junction bases: 11. This CDR3 is built from 18 residues. The CDR3 coding sequence is TGTGCCACCAGTGAGCCGGCCCCTAGCGGGGGGTGGTACAATGAGCAGTTCTTC. It encodes CATSEPAPSGGWYNEQFF.

This chain uses TRBV7-9 with TRBJ1-3; D is uncertain. Deletions cut 5 bases from V and 7 bases from J, with 18 bases between. The CDR3 covers 15 residues. Looked up from germline, CDR1 is SEHNR and CDR2 is FQNEAQ (reference sequence). For the CDR3, the DNA is TGTGCCAGCAGCCCCCCCTCGCTAACGAGCAACACCATATATTTT. It yields the protein CASSPPSLTSNTIYF.

This clone was recorded a few times. The chain carries TRBV4-1 and TRBJ1-2; D possibly corresponds to TRBD1 (5 bases). The CDR3 covers 18 residues. Trimming removed 0 bases from V and 0 bases from J, with 17 bases in between. The germline V gene encodes CDR1 MGHRA and CDR2 YSYEKL. The CDR3 loop is CASSQELLGRDANYGYTF. DNA for the CDR3: TGCGCCAGCAGCCAAGAACTCCTCGGCAGGGATGCTAACTATGGCTACACCTTC.

The rearrangement joins TRBV18 to TRBJ2-7, with unresolved D. Germline CDR1 KGHSH, CDR2 LQKENI. CDR3 length: 13 residues. V lost 3 bases and J 4 bases, leaving 10 bases between the germline ends. The DNA of the CDR3 is TGTGCCAGCTCACCCAGACAAGAATACGAGCAGTACTTC. Its translation: CASSPRQEYEQYF. Together with reference TRBV18 and TRBJ2-7, the CDR3 gives the full variable domain: NAGVMQNPRHLVRRRGQEARLRCSPMKGHSHVYWYRQLPEEGLKFMVYLQKENIIDESGMPKERFSAEFPKEGPSILRIQQVVRGDSAAYFCASSPRQEYEQYFGPGTRLTVT.

The V call is TRBV6-5, the J call TRBJ2-1; TRBD1 matches at 7 bases. The V gene's germline CDR1 is MNHEY and CDR2 SVGAGI. This CDR3 has 14 residues. Trimming took 4 bases from V and 3 from J; bases not matched to a gene: 3. The CDR3, as DNA: TGTGCCAGCAGTTCAGGGGGTGGCTACAATGAGCAGTTCTTC. Amino acid sequence: CASSSGGGYNEQFF.

This rearrangement joins TRBV9 to TRBJ1-1; D possibly corresponds to TRBD1 (5 bases). CDR1 and CDR2 from the germline V gene are SGDLS and YYNGEE. The CDR3 totals 14 residues. V was cut by 0 bases and J by 4 bases, with 10 bases left in between. The CDR3 DNA is TGTGCCAGCAGCGTAGGGGGTCAGGGCACTGAAGCTTTCTTT. This sequence encodes CASSVGGQGTEAFF.

The chain joins TRBV5-8 to TRBJ1-2, with TRBD1 matching 7 bases. Germline V lookup: CDR1 SGHTS, CDR2 YDEGEE. CDR3 size: 16 residues. The J segment lost 1 base and the V segment lost 4 bases, leaving 10 bases of the junction unmatched. In nucleotides, the CDR3 is TGTGCCAGCAGCCTATGGTTTGACAGGGATAACTATGGCTACACCTTC. As protein: CASSLWFDRDNYGYTF.

The genes are TRBV6-2 or TRBV6-3 and TRBJ1-1; TRBD1 is a possible D gene (5 bases). This CDR3 comprises 17 residues. Germline V lookup: CDR1 MNHEY, CDR2 SVGEGT. Trimming took off 7 bases at V and 1 base at J, with 22 bases between the two ends. The CDR3 protein is CASTPSGRAIRNTEAFF. The DNA of the CDR3 is TGTGCCAGCACCCCCTCGGGCAGGGCAATAAGGAACACTGAAGCTTTCTTT.

This clone was found once. The rearrangement uses TRBV7-9 and TRBJ2-7, with D possibly matching TRBD2 (7 bases). With 7 bases removed from V and 3 bases from J, the gap between germline ends came to 28 bases. Germline V gene lookup returns CDR1 SEHNR and CDR2 FQNEAQ (reference sequence). This CDR3 is built from 18 residues. CDR3 in amino acids: CASNQVGGGEEIVYEQYF. In nucleotides, the CDR3 is TGTGCCAGCAACCAAGTAGGGGGGGGCGAAGAGATAGTCTACGAGCAGTACTTC.

V usage is TRBV18 and J usage is TRBJ2-3; 14 nucleotides align to TRBD2. The CDR3 has 18 residues. CDR1 is KGHSH, CDR2 LQKENI, per germline. J was trimmed by 2 bases and V by 6 bases; bases with no gene match: 10. The CDR3 DNA follows: TGTGCCAGCTCCCCCCCAGGGACTAGCGGGAGCTACACAGATACGCAGTATTTT. Protein product: CASSPPGTSGSYTDTQYF.

The V and J genes are TRBV7-7 and TRBJ1-4, with D unclear. Trimming removed 2 bases at V and 0 bases at J, with 7 bases between. The CDR3 totals 15 residues. Germline values: CDR1 SSHAT, CDR2 FNYEAQ (reference sequence). CDR3 nucleotide sequence: TGTGCCAGCAGCTTACGAGAGGCAACTAATGAAAAACTGTTTTTT. Encoded protein: CASSLREATNEKLFF.

The rearrangement uses TRBV19 and TRBJ2-2, with a possible D match to TRBD1 (6 bases). Trimming took off 9 bases at V and 2 bases at J, with 13 bases between the two ends. The CDR3 consists of 14 residues. The germline V gene has CDR1 LNHDA and CDR2 SQIVND (reference sequence). In DNA form, the CDR3 reads TGTGCCAGCCAGTTCAGGGGAAACACCGGGGAGCTGTTTTTT. It is translated as CASQFRGNTGELFF. Combining the CDR3 with reference TRBV19 and TRBJ2-2 gives the whole variable domain DGGITQSPKYLFRKEGQNVTLSCEQNLNHDAMYWYRQDPGQGLRLIYYSQIVNDFQKGDIAEGYSVSREKKESFPLTVTSAQKNPTAFYLCASQFRGNTGELFFGEGSRLTVL.